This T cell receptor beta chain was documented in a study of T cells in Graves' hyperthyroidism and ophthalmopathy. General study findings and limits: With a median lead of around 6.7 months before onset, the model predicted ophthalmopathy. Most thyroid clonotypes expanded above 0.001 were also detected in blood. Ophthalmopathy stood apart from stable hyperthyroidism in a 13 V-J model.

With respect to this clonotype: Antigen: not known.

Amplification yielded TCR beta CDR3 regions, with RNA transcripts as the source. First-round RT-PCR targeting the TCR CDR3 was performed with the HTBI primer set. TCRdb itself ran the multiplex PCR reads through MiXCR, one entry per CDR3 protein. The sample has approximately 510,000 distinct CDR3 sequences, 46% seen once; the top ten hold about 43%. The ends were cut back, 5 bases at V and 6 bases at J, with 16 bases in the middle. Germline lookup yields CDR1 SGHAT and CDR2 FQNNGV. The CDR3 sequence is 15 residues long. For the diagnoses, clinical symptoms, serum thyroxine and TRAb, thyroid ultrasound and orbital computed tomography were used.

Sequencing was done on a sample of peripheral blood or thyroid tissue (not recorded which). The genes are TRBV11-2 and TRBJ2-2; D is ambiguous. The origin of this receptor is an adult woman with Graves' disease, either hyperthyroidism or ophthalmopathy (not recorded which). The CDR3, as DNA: TGTGCCAGCAGCCCACCTTTGATGGAGTCCGGGGAGCTGTTTTTT. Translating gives CASSPPLMESGELFF.